This T cell receptor (beta chain) was documented in a study of cytomegalovirus exposure and HLA in healthy donors. Study details: The study's early data release held roughly 91 million unique TCRs from HLA-typed donors.

CDR3 length: 15 amino acids. Germline CDR1 SSHAT, CDR2 FNYEAQ (reference sequence). Whole-study results and caveats: Researchers reported in a later analysis that a missense DCLRE1C variant was tied to TCR beta V- and J-gene trimming. Common viral pathogens seemed to be connected with several of the most significant clusters, according to a later analysis.

This clone turned up a few times. The antigen remains unidentified. One junction end disagrees with the germline gene, perhaps due to a read error. The PCR made use of 60 Vbeta and 13 Jbeta primers. TCRdb keeps only in-frame clones here, not all; method: immunoSEQ multiplex PCR. The table has 200,000 to 250,000 clones, around 81% seen once; the top ten hold under 8%. The source is a woman in her fifties or sixties in good health and CMV-seropositive. The sample comprised PBMCs. The genes are TRBV7-7 and TRBJ2-1; 9 nucleotides match TRBD1. The CDR3 region has the DNA TGTGCTAGCAGCTTGTCACGGGACAGGGACAATGAGCAGTTCTTC. Amino acids: CASSLSRDRDNEQFF.